This T cell receptor (beta chain) was sequenced in a study of tumor-infiltrating lymphocytes in primary liver carcinoma. With 7 bases clipped from V and 6 bases from J, the junction kept 9 bases outside the gene matches. This CDR3 has 14 amino acids. CDR1 and CDR2 (germline): MNHEY, SVGEGT. This clonotype was detected many times. Starting material of 450 to 500 ng total RNA yielded TCR beta cDNA via a constant-region primer. Three-round nested multiplex PCR performed with slightly modified ARM-PCR produced the TCR beta libraries. Researchers ran the first two PCR rounds for about 11 cycles each with TRBV1-TRBV30 forward primers and a C-beta reverse primer. One entry per CDR3 protein, called by TCRdb with MiXCR from the multiplex PCR reads. The data contain some 320,000 distinct CDR3 sequences, around three fifths of them singletons. Out of unsorted whole blood came the blood RNA, and germline DNA was extracted as well.

The sample comprised peripheral blood. The chain uses TRBV6-2 or TRBV6-3 and TRBJ2-1, with 7 bases lining up with TRBD1. This TCR came from a man aged 40-55 years with primary liver carcinoma and hepatitis B virus infection. The CDR3 spells CASTTRTGLNEQFF. CDR3 nucleotide sequence: TGTGCCAGCACCACCCGGACAGGCCTCAATGAGCAGTTCTTC.